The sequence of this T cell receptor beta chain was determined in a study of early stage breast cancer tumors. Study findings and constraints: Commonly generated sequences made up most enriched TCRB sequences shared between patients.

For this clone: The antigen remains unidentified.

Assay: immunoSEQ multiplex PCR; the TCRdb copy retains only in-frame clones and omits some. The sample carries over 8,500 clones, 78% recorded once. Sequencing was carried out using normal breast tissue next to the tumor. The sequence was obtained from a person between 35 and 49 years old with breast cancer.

The CDR3: CASSVGTGSYGYTF. As DNA, the CDR3 is TGTGCCAGCAGTGTAGGGACAGGGAGCTATGGCTACACCTTC. This sequence joins TRBV6-1 and TRBJ1-2; 9 bases align to TRBD1. Per the germline V gene, CDR1 is MNHNS and CDR2 is SASEGT. This CDR3 region has 14 residues. V shed 4 bases, J shed 4 bases, and the junction held 4 bases outside the gene matches.